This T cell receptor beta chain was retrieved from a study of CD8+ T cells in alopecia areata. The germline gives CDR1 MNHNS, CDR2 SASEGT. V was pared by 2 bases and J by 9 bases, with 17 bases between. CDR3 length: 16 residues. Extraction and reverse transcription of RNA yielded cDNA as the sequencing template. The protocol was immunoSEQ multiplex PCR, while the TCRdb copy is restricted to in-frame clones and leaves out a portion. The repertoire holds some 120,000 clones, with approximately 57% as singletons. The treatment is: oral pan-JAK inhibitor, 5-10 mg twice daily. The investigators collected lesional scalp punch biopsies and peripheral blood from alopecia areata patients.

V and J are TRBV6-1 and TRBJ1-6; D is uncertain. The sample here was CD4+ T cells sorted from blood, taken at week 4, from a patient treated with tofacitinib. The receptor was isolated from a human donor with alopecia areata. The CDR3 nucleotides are TGTGCCAGCAGTGAACAGGCCCTTCGACGGGGTTCACCCCTCCACTTT. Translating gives CASSEQALRRGSPLHF.